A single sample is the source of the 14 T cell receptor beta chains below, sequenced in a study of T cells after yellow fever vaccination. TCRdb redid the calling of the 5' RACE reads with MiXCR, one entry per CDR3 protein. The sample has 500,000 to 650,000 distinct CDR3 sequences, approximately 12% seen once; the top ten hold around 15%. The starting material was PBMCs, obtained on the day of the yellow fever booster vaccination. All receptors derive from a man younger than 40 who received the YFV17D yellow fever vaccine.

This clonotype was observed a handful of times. The CDR3 protein is CASSSVGGLAGGDDYEQFF. The CDR3 nucleotides are TGTGCCAGCAGCTCAGTTGGGGGCCTAGCGGGAGGAGATGATTATGAGCAGTTCTTC. J is TRBJ2-1 and V is TRBV11-1; TRBD2 matches at 11 bases. Germline CDR1 is SGHAT and CDR2 is FQDESV (reference sequence). The CDR3 extends over 19 amino acids. V gave up 4 bases and J gave up 8 bases; unmatched junction bases: 19.

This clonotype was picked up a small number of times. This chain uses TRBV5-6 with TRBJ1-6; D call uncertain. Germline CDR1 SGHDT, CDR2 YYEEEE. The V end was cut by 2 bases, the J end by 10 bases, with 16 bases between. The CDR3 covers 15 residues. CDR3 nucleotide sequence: TGTGCCAGCAGCTTTGGGAGACCTTCGGGCTCACCCCTCCACTTT. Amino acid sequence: CASSFGRPSGSPLHF.

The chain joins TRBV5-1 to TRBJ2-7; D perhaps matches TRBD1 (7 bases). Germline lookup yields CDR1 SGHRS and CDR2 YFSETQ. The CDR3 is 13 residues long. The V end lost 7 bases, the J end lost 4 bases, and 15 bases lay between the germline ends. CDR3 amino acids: CASGRQGGYEQYF. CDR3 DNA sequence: TGCGCCAGCGGGAGACAGGGAGGATACGAGCAGTACTTC. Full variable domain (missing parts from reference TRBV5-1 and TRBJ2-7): KAGVTQTPRYLIKTRGQQVTLSCSPISGHRSVSWYQQTPGQGLQFLFEYFSETQRNKGNFPGRFSGRQFSNSRSEMNVSTLELGDSALYLCASGRQGGYEQYFGPGTRLTVT.

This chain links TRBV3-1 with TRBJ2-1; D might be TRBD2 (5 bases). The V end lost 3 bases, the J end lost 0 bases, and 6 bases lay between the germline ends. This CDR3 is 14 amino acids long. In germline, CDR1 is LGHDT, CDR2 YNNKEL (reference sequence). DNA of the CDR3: TGTGCCAGCAGCCATAGCGACTCCTACAATGAGCAGTTCTTC. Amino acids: CASSHSDSYNEQFF.

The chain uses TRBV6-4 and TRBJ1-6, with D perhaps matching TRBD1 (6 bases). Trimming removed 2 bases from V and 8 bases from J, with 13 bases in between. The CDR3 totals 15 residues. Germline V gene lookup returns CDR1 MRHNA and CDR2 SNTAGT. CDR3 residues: CASSDTGFSDSPLHF. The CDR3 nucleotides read TGTGCCAGCAGTGACACAGGGTTTTCGGATTCACCCCTCCACTTT.

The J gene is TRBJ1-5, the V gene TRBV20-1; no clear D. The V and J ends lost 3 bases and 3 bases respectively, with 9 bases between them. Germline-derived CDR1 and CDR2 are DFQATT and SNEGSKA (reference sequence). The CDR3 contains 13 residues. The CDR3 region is CSARTLDNQPQHF. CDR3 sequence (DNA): TGCAGTGCTAGGACCCTGGACAATCAGCCCCAGCATTTT.

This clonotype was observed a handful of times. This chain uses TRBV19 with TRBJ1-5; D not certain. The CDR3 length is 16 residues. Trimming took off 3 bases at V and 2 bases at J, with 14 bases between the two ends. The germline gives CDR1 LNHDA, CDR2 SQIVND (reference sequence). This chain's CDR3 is CASSIFSGVGNQPQHF. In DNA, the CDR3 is TGTGCCAGTAGTATTTTCTCCGGAGTGGGCAATCAGCCCCAGCATTTT.

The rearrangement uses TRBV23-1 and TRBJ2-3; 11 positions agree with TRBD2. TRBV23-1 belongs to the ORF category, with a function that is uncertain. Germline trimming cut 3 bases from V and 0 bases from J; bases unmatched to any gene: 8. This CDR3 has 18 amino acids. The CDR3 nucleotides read TGCGCCAGCAGTCACCAACTGGGACTAGCGGCCAGCACAGATACGCAGTATTTT. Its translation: CASSHQLGLAASTDTQYF.

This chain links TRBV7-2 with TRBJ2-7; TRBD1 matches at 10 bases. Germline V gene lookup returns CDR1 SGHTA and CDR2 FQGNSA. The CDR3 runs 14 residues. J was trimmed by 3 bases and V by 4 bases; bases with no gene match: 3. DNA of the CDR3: TGTGCCAGCAGCTACGACAGGGGGCTCTACGAGCAGTACTTC. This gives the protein CASSYDRGLYEQYF.

The CDR3 DNA reads TGTGCCAGCAGCTTTGAGGGCCGCGCAGATACGCAGTATTTT. Its protein product is CASSFEGRADTQYF. The rearrangement joins TRBV7-3 to TRBJ2-3, with D possibly being TRBD2 (5 bases). V shed 3 bases and J shed 4 bases, with 11 bases lying between them. The CDR3 runs 14 residues. The germline V gene encodes CDR1 SGHTA and CDR2 FQGTGA. Using reference TRBV7-3 and TRBJ2-3 for the parts outside the CDR3, the full variable domain is GAGVSQTPSNKVTEKGKYVELRCDPISGHTALYWYRQSLGQGPEFLIYFQGTGAADDSGLPNDRFFAVRPEGSVSTLKIQRTERGDSAVYLCASSFEGRADTQYFGPGTRLTVL.

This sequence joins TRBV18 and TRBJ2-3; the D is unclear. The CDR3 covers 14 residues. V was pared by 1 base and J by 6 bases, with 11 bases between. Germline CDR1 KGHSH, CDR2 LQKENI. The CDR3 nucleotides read TGTGCCAGCTCACCACAGGTTTTATCGGATACGCAGTATTTT. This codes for CASSPQVLSDTQYF.

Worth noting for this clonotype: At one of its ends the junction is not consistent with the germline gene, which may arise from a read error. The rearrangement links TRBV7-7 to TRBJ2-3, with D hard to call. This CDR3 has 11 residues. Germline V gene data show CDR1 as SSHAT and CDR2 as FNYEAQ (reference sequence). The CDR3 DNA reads TGTGCTAGCAGTGACGGAGATACGCAGTATTTT. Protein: CASSDGDTQYF.

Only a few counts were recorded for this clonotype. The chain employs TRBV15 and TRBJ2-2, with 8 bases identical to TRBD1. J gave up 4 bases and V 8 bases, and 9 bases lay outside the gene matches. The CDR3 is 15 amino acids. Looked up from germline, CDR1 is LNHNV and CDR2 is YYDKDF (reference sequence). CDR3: CATGPGTGVTGELFF. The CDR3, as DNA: TGTGCCACCGGGCCCGGGACAGGAGTCACCGGGGAGCTGTTTTTT.

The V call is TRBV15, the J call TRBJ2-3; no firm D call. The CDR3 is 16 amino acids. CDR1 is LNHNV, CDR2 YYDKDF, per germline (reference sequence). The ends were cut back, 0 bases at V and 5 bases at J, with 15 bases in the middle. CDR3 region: CATSRDTLTVGDTQYF. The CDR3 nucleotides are TGTGCCACCAGCAGAGATACCCTAACCGTTGGAGATACGCAGTATTTT.